This T cell receptor beta chain was obtained from a study of long-term antiretroviral therapy in people with HIV. Findings of the study overall: Comparison with controls showed narrower CDR3 length ranges in HIV repertoires.

At the survey level, the v3.0 immunoSEQ assay was run. For every sample, sequencing targeted 40,000-50,000 T-cell genomes. Sequenced by immunoSEQ multiplex PCR; TCRdb stores in-frame clones only, minus some. This sample has 20,000 or so clones, with about nine tenths found just once. Trimming shortened V by 0 bases and J by 3 bases, and 6 bases separated the two germline ends. Germline V gives CDR1 MNHNS, CDR2 SASEGT. There are 13 residues in the CDR3. Of note for this clone: Its antigen is unknown.

Here the sequenced sample was unsorted PBMCs, taken 0.5 years after starting antiretroviral therapy. This chain uses TRBV6-1 with TRBJ2-7; no reliable D call. The sequence was obtained from a man in his forties or fifties with HIV. CDR3 region: CASSEAFNYEQYF. For the CDR3, the DNA is TGTGCCAGCAGTGAAGCATTCAACTACGAGCAGTACTTC.